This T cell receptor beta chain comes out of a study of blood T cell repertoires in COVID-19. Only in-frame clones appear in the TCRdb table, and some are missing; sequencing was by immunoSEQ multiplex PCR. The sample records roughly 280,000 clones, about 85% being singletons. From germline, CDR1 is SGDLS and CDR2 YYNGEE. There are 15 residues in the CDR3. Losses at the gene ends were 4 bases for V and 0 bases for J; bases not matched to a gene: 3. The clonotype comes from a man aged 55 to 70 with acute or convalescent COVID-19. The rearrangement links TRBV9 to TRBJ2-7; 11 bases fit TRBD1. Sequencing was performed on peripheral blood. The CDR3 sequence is CASSLGQGDSYEQYF. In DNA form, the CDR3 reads TGTGCCAGCAGCTTGGGACAGGGGGACTCCTACGAGCAGTACTTC.